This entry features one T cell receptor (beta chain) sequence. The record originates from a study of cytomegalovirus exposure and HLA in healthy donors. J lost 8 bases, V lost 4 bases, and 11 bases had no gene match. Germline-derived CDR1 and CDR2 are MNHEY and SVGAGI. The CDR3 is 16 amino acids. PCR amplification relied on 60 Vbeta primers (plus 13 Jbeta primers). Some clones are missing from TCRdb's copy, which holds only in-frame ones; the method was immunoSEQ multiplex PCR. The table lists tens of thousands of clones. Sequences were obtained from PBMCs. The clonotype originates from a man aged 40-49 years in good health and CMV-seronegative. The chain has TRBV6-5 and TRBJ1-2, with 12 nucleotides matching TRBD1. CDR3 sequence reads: CASSFRRDRGREGYTF. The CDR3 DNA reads TGTGCCAGCAGTTTCCGCCGGGACAGGGGGCGGGAAGGCTACACCTTC.